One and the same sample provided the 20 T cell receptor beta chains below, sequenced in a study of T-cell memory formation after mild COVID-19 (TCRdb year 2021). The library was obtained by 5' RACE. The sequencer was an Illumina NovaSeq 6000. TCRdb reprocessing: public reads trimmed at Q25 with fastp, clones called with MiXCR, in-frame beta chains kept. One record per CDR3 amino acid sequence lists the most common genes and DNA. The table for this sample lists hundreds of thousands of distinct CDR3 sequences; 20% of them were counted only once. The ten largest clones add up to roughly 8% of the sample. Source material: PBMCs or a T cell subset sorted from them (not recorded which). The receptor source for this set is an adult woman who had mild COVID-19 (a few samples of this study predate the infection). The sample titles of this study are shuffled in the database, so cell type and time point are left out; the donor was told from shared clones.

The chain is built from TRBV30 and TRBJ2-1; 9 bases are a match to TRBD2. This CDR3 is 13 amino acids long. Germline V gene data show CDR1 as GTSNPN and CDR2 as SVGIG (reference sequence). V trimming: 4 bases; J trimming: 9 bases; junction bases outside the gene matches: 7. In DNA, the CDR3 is TGTGCCTGGAAAAAGCGGGAGGTTAGTGAGCAGTTCTTC. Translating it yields CAWKKREVSEQFF.

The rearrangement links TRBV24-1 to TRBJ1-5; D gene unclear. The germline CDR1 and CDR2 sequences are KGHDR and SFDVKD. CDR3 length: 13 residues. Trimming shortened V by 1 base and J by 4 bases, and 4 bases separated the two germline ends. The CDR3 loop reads CATSDFKNQPQHF. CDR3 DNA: TGTGCCACCAGTGATTTCAAGAATCAGCCCCAGCATTTT.

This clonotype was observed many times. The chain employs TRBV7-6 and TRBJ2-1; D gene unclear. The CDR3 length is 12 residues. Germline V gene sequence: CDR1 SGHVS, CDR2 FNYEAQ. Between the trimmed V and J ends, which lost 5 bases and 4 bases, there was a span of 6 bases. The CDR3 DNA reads TGTGCCAGCAGCCGTCTATACAATGAGCAGTTCTTC. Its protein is CASSRLYNEQFF.

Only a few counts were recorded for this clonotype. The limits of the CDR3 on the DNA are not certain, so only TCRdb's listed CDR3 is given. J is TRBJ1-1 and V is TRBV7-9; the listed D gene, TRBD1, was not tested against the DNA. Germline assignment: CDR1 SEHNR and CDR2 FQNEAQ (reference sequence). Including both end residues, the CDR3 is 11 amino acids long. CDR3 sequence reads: CASRVGTGTFF.

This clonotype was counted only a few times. The CDR3 nucleotides are TGTGCCAGCAGTCCCCAGGGTTATGCCCAAGAGACCCAGTACTTC. It codes for CASSPQGYAQETQYF. The chain uses TRBV6-5 and TRBJ2-5, with a tentative D call TRBD1 (5 bases). From germline, CDR1 is MNHEY and CDR2 SVGAGI. This CDR3 contains 15 residues. Trimming shortened V by 5 bases and J by 1 base, and 14 bases separated the two germline ends.

CDR3 residues: CSAFRTSGLAKNIQYF. CDR3 coding DNA: TGCAGTGCTTTCCGGACTAGCGGACTAGCCAAAAACATTCAGTACTTC. The chain links TRBV20-1 to TRBJ2-4; 10 nucleotides align to TRBD2. CDR3 length: 16 amino acids. Germline V gene data show CDR1 as DFQATT and CDR2 as SNEGSKA (reference sequence). With 5 bases clipped from V and 0 bases from J, the junction kept 7 bases outside the gene matches.

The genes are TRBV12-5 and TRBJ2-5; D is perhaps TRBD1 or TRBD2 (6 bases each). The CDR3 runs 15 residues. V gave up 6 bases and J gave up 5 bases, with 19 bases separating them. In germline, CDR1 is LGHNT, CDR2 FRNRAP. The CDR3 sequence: CASGSFPGAGETQYF. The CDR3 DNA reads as TGTGCTAGTGGAAGCTTTCCAGGGGCGGGGGAGACCCAGTACTTC.

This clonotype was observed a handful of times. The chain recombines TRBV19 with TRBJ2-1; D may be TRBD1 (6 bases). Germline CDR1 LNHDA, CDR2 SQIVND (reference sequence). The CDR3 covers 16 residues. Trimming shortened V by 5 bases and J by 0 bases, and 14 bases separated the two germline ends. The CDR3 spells CASSPRLGGSYNEQFF. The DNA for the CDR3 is TGTGCCAGTAGTCCGCGTCTAGGGGGCTCCTACAATGAGCAGTTCTTC.

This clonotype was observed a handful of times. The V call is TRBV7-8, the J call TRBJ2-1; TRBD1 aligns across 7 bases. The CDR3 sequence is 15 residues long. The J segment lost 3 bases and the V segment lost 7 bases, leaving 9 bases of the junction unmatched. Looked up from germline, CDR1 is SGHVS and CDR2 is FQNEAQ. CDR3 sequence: CASTKDREIYNEQFF. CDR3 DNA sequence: TGTGCCAGCACCAAAGACAGGGAGATCTACAATGAGCAGTTCTTC.

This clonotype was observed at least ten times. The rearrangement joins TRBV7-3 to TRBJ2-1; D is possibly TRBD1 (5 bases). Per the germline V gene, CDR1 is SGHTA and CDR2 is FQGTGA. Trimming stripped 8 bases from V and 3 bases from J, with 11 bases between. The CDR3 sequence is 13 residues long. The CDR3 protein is CASGTGFYNEQFF. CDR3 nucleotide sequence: TGTGCCAGCGGTACAGGATTCTACAATGAGCAGTTCTTC.

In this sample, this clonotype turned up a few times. CDR3 sequence reads: CASSRVSGAGADTQYF. DNA of the CDR3: TGTGCCAGCAGCCGGGTATCCGGGGCGGGGGCAGATACGCAGTATTTT. V and J are TRBV27 and TRBJ2-3; TRBD2 matches 7 bases. V lost 6 bases, J lost 4 bases, and 13 bases stayed unmatched. The V gene's germline CDR1 is MNHEY and CDR2 SMNVEV (reference sequence). This CDR3 is built from 16 residues.

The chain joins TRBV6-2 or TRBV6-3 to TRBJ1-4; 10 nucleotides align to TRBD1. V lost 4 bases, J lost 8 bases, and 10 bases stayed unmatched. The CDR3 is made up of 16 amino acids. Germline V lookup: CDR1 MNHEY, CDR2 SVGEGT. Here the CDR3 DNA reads TGTGCCAGCAGTTCGACCCGGACAGGGGGTGAGGAAAAACTGTTTTTT. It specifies CASSSTRTGGEEKLFF.

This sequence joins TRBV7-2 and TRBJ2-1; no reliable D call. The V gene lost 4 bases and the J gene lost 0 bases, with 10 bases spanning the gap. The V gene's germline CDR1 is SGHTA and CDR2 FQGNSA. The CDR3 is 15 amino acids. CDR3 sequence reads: CASSSGPYSYNEQFF. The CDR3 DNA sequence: TGTGCCAGCAGCTCAGGTCCCTACTCCTACAATGAGCAGTTCTTC.

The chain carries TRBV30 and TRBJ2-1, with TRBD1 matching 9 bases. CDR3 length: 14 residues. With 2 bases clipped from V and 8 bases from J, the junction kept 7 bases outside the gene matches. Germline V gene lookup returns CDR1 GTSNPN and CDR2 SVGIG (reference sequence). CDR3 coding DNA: TGTGCCTGGAGTAGGCTGACAGGGGGGCATGAGCAGTTCTTC. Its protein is CAWSRLTGGHEQFF.

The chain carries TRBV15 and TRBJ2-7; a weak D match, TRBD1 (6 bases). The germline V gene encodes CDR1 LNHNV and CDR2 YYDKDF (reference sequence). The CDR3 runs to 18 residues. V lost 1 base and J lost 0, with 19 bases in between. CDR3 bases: TGTGCCACCAGCAGAGCCCAGGGGACACCTCGGAGCTCCTACGAGCAGTACTTC. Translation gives CATSRAQGTPRSSYEQYF.

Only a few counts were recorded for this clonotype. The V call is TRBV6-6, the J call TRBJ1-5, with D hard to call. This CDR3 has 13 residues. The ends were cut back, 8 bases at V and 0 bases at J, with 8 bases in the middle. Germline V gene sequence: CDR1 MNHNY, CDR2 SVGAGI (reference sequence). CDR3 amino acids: CASQQYSNQPQHF. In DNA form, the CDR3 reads TGTGCCAGCCAGCAATATAGCAATCAGCCCCAGCATTTT.

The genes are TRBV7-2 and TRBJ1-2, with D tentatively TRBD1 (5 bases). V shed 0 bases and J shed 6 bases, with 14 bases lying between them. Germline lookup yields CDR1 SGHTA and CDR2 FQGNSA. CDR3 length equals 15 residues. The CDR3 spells CASSLAAPGTNGYTF. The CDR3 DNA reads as TGTGCCAGCAGCTTAGCGGCCCCCGGGACGAATGGCTACACCTTC.

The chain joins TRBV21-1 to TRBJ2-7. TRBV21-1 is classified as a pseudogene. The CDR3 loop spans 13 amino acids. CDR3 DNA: TGTGCCAGCGCCACGGACGGTCCCTACGAGCAGTACTTC. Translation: CASATDGPYEQYF.

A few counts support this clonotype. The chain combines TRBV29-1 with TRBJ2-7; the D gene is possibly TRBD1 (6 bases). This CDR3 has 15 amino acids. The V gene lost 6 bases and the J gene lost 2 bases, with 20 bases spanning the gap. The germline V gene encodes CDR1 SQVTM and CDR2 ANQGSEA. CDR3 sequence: CSVVGLDSYTYEQYF. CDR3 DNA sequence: TGCAGCGTAGTAGGGTTGGACAGTTACACCTACGAGCAGTACTTC.

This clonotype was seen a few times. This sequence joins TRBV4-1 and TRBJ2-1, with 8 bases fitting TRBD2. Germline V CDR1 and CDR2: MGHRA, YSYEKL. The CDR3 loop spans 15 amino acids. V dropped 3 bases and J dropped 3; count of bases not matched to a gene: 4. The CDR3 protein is CASSQKAGVYNEQFF. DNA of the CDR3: TGCGCCAGCAGCCAGAAAGCGGGAGTCTACAATGAGCAGTTCTTC.